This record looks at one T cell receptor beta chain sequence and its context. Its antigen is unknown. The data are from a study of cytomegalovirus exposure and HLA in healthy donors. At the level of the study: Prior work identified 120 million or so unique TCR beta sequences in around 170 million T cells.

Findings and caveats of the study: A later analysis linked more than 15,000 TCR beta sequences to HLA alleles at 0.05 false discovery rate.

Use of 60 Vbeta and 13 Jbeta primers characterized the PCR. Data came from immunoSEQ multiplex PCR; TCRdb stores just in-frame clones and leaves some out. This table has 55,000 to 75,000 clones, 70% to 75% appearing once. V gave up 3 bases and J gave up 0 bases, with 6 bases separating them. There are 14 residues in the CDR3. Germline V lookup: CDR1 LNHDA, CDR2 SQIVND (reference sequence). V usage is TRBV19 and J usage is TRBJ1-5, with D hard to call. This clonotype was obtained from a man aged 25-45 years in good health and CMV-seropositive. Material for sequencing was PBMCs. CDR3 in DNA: TGTGCCAGTAGTATGGTAGTTAGCAATCAGCCCCAGCATTTT. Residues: CASSMVVSNQPQHF.